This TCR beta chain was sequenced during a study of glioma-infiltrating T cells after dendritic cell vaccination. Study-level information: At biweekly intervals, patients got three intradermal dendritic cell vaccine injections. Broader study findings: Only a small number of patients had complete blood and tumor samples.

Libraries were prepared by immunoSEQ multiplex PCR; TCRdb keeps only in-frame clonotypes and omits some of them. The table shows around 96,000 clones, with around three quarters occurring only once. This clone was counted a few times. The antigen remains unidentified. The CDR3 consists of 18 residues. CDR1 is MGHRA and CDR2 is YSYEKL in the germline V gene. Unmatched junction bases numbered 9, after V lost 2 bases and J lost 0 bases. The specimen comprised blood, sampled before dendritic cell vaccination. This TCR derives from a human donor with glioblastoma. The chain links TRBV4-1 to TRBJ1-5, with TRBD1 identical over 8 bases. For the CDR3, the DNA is TGCGCCAGCAGCCAACCCCGCCAGACAGGGGATAGCAATCAGCCCCAGCATTTT. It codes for CASSQPRQTGDSNQPQHF.